The 7 T cell receptor beta chains in this list originate from one sample, sequenced in a study of blood T cell repertoires in COVID-19. Clones were sequenced by immunoSEQ multiplex PCR, and TCRdb holds only the in-frame ones, with some missing. The table includes 130,000 to 150,000 clones, 87% detected once. The sequenced sample consisted of peripheral blood. The receptor set was obtained from a man older than 75 with acute or convalescent COVID-19.

The chain couples TRBV19 to TRBJ1-2, with D possibly being TRBD1 (6 bases). CDR1 LNHDA and CDR2 SQIVND come from the germline V gene (reference sequence). V was shortened by 6 bases and J by 5 bases, with 19 bases between the two germline ends. The CDR3 is 15 amino acids. The CDR3 spells CASSTPPGQLYGYTF. CDR3 nucleotides: TGTGCCAGTAGCACACCCCCGGGACAACTTTATGGCTACACCTTC.

The rearrangement joins TRBV7-3 to TRBJ2-3; possible D gene TRBD2, 5 bases. Germline-derived CDR1 and CDR2 are SGHTA and FQGTGA. CDR3 size: 14 residues. V lost 4 bases and J 3 bases, leaving 11 bases between the germline ends. The CDR3 here is CASSSAGVTDTQYF. CDR3 nucleotides: TGTGCCAGCAGCTCAGCCGGGGTTACAGATACGCAGTATTTT.

The rearrangement uses TRBV4-1 and TRBJ2-1; 7 bases align to TRBD2. With 1 base clipped from V and 0 bases from J, the junction kept 6 bases outside the gene matches. CDR3 size: 17 residues. CDR1 is MGHRA, CDR2 YSYEKL, per germline. The CDR3 is CASSQGDLAVSYNEQFF. The CDR3 nucleotides are TGCGCCAGCAGCCAAGGGGACCTAGCGGTCTCCTACAATGAGCAGTTCTTC.

The J gene is TRBJ2-7, the V gene TRBV11-3; a weak D match, TRBD1 (6 bases). Trimming left V 5 bases short and J 3 bases short, with 11 bases between. Germline V gene sequence: CDR1 SGHNT, CDR2 YENEEA. CDR3 size: 13 residues. The CDR3 is CASSLLQGYEQYF. As DNA, the CDR3 is TGTGCCAGCAGCCTATTACAGGGCTACGAGCAGTACTTC.

The chain is built from TRBV5-1 and TRBJ2-6; D is undetermined. This CDR3 has 17 residues. The germline V and J ends were trimmed by 0 bases and 2 bases, with 12 bases remaining between them. Germline lookup yields CDR1 SGHRS and CDR2 YFSETQ. CDR3 nucleotides: TGCGCCAGCAGCTTGGGTTTTGGCATGACTGGGGCCAACGTCCTGACTTTC. Translation gives CASSLGFGMTGANVLTF.

The V and J genes are TRBV6-5 and TRBJ2-5; 8 positions match TRBD1. V dropped 7 bases and J dropped 9; count of bases not matched to a gene: 13. CDR1 MNHEY and CDR2 SVGAGI come from the germline V gene. The CDR3 has 14 residues. The chain's CDR3 is CASMKTGAGWAQYF. The CDR3 DNA is TGTGCCAGCATGAAGACAGGGGCGGGATGGGCCCAGTACTTC.

This chain links TRBV5-5 with TRBJ1-5; no firm D call. Trimming pared 5 bases from V and 3 bases from J, leaving 12 bases between. Germline loops: CDR1 SGHKS, CDR2 YYEKEE (reference sequence). There are 14 residues in the CDR3. The CDR3 nucleotides are TGTGCCAGCAGTTCGAACAGTATCAATCAGCCCCAGCATTTT. It translates to CASSSNSINQPQHF.